Included here is one TCR beta chain sequence, with context. Its antigen is currently unknown. TCRdb re-called the reads through MiXCR, storing one row per CDR3 protein. The sample has hundreds of thousands of distinct CDR3 sequences, roughly a third seen once. These data are taken from a study of T cell repertoires in cytomegalovirus infection. Study-wide findings and caveats: The ex vivo response was dominated by HLA-C-restricted CMV-specific TCR beta clonotypes.

V gave up 3 bases and J gave up 7 bases; unmatched junction bases: 8. CDR1 SGHVS and CDR2 FNYEAQ come from the germline V gene. This CDR3 is 14 amino acids long. The chain links TRBV7-6 to TRBJ2-7; TRBD1 agrees at 8 bases. This sequence originates from a human donor in good health (CMV status not recorded). Some clones in this sample may be carry-over from other donors' samples. The sample was PBMCs. The CDR3: CASSFGSGGGEQYF. The CDR3 nucleotides are TGTGCCAGCAGCTTTGGGTCAGGGGGCGGAGAGCAGTACTTC.